This T cell receptor (beta chain) originates from a study of CD8+CD57+ T cells in acquired aplastic anemia. The template used for profiling TCR beta VDJ and CDR3 was genomic DNA. From the reads, TCRdb called clonotypes with MiXCR, one entry per CDR3 protein. The sample comprises 33,000 or so distinct CDR3 sequences, around 80% of which are singletons, and approximately 22% rests with the top ten. The ends lost 4 bases at V and 9 bases at J; junction bases unmatched: 6. The CDR3 contains 14 residues. Germline loops: CDR1 LNHNV, CDR2 YYDKDF (reference sequence). This receptor was taken from a human donor in good health, serving as a control. The chain combines TRBV15 with TRBJ1-6; 7 bases match TRBD1. Sample: sorted CD4+, CD8+, or CD8+CD57+ T cells (not recorded which) from PBMCs. The CDR3 here is CATSNDRVVSPLHF. CDR3 in DNA: TGTGCCACCAGCAATGACAGGGTGGTTTCACCCCTCCACTTT.